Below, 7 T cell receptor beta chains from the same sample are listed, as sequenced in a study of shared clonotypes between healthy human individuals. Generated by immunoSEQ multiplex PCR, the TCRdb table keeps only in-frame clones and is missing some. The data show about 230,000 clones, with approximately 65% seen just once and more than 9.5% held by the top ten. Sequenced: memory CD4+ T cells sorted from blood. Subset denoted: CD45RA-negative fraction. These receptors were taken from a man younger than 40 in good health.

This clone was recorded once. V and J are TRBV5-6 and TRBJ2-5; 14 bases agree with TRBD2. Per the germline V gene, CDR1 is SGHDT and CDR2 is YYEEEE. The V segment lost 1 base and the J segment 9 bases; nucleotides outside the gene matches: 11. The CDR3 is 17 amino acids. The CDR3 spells CASSLWGTSGSGRAQYF. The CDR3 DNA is TGTGCCAGCAGCTTGTGGGGGACTAGCGGGAGTGGAAGGGCCCAGTACTTC.

The CDR3 DNA follows: TGTGCCAGCAGTTTAGGTTGGGCAGAAAAACTGTTTTTT. This gives the protein CASSLGWAEKLFF. V usage is TRBV28 and J usage is TRBJ1-4; D is ambiguous. CDR1 and CDR2 (germline): MDHEN, SYDVKM. The CDR3 is 13 amino acids. Trimming removed 2 bases from V and 8 bases from J, with 9 bases in between.

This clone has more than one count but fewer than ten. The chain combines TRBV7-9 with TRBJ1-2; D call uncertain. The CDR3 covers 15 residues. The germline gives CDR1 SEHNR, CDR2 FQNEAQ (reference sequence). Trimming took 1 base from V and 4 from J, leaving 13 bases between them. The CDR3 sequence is CASSLEGQPSYGYTF. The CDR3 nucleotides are TGTGCCAGCAGCTTAGAAGGTCAGCCAAGCTATGGCTACACCTTC.

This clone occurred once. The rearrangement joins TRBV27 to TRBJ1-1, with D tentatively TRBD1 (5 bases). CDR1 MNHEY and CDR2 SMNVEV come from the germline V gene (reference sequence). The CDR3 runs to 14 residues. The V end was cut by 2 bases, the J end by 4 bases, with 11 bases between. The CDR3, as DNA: TGTGCCAGCAGTTTAACGGGACGCCTCACTGAAGCTTTCTTT. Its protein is CASSLTGRLTEAFF.

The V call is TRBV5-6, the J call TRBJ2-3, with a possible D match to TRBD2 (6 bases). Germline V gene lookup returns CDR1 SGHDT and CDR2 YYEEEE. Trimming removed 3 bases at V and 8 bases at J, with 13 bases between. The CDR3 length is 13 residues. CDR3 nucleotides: TGTGCCAGCAGCTCACCCGCGGGGAGTACGCAGTATTTT. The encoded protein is CASSSPAGSTQYF.

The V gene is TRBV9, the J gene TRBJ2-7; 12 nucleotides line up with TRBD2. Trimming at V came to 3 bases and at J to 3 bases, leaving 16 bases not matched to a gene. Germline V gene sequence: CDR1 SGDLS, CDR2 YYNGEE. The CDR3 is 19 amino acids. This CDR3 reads CASSAPGAYLAGGGYEQYF. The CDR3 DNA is TGTGCCAGCAGCGCTCCAGGGGCGTATCTAGCGGGAGGGGGCTACGAGCAGTACTTC.

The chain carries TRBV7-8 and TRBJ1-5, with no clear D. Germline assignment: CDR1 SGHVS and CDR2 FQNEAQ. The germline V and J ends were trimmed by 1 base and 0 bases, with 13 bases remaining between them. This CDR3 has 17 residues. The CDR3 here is CASSLVAALNSNQPQHF. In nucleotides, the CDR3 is TGTGCCAGCAGCTTAGTGGCGGCTTTGAATAGCAATCAGCCCCAGCATTTT. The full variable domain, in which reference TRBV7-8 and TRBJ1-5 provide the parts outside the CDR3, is GAGVSQSPRYKVAKRGQDVALRCDPISGHVSLFWYQQALGQGPEFLTYFQNEAQLDKSGLPSDRFFAERPEGSVSTLKIQRTQQEDSAVYLCASSLVAALNSNQPQHFGDGTRLSIL.